This record covers a single TCR beta chain. This sample is part of a study of control samples from healthy donors and cancer patients. Generated by immunoSEQ multiplex PCR, the TCRdb table keeps only in-frame clones and is missing some. There are fewer than 95,000 clones in the sample; 91% occur only once, and 15% to 18% lies in the top ten. Per germline, CDR1 SGHVS and CDR2 FQNEAQ. The CDR3 consists of 12 residues. V was trimmed by 4 bases and J by 7 bases, leaving 10 bases between them. Sequenced: blood. The chain is built from TRBV7-8 and TRBJ1-2; maybe TRBD1 (6 bases). This receptor was identified in a man aged 25-45 years in good health. CDR3 in DNA: TGTGCCAGCAGCTCCGGACAGCTTGGCTACACCTTC. Protein product: CASSSGQLGYTF.